Listed below are T cell receptor beta chains from one sample, sequenced in a study of blood T cell repertoires in COVID-19. Sequencing used immunoSEQ multiplex PCR; TCRdb keeps in-frame clones, though not all of them. The sample lists tens of thousands of clones; about three quarters were seen once. Sequenced sample: peripheral blood. These receptors all stem from a man in his thirties or forties with COVID-19, enrolled during active disease. Each CDR3 is given with its conserved first and last residue. The D gene is left open where the match is weak. Some rows have no size entry. The others give once, few or many, or a class for an expanded clone.

D	V	size	J	CDR3	DNA
NA	TRBV4-1	NA	TRBJ2-2	CASSQDRLASRGELFF	TGCGCCAGCAGCCAAGATAGGCTGGCTAGCCGCGGGGAGCTGTTTTTT
TRBD1	TRBV6-2/TRBV6-3	NA	TRBJ2-7	CASGYYRGLAYEQYF	TGTGCCAGCGGCTACTACAGGGGCCTTGCCTACGAGCAGTACTTC
NA	TRBV5-1	NA	TRBJ2-7	CASSLGAGARDEQYF	TGCGCCAGCAGCTTGGGGGCGGGGGCGCGGGACGAGCAGTACTTC
TRBD1	TRBV7-2	few	TRBJ2-7	CASSPIVLGQGKHFYEQYF	TGTGCCAGCAGTCCTATTGTCCTTGGACAGGGCAAACATTTCTACGAGCAGTACTTC
TRBD2	TRBV10-3	NA	TRBJ2-1	CAISALRTSDNEQFF	TGTGCCATCAGTGCCCTTCGGACTAGCGACAATGAGCAGTTCTTC
NA	TRBV21-1	NA	TRBJ1-5	CASRYSNQPQHF	TGTGCCAGCAGATATAGCAATCAGCCCCAGCATTTT
TRBD1	TRBV27	NA	TRBJ1-5	CASSPGGWGNQPQHF	TGTGCCAGCAGTCCAGGGGGCTGGGGCAATCAGCCCCAGCATTTT
NA	TRBV3-1/TRBV3-2	NA	TRBJ2-5	CASSYNLQVRETQYF	TGTGCCAGCAGCTATAATTTACAGGTGCGGGAGACCCAGTACTTC
NA	TRBV4-2	once	TRBJ2-2	CASSQDRERELFF	TGTGCCAGCAGCCAAGACCGGGAGCGGGAGCTGTTTTTT
NA	TRBV30	NA	TRBJ1-6	CAWSVTGHGSNSPLHF	TGTGCCTGGAGTGTAACGGGACATGGATCGAATTCACCCCTCCACTTT
TRBD1	TRBV6-5	NA	TRBJ1-1	CASTYGTGSTEAFF	TGTGCCAGCACCTATGGGACAGGTAGTACTGAAGCTTTCTTT
NA	TRBV19	NA	TRBJ2-6	CASRNRGSLSGANVLTF	TGTGCCAGTAGGAATCGAGGCAGTCTTTCTGGGGCCAACGTCCTGACTTTC
TRBD1	TRBV3-1/TRBV3-2	few	TRBJ1-6	CASSQRDRGHILGSPLHF	TGTGCCAGCAGCCAGAGGGACAGGGGGCACATTCTCGGTTCACCCCTCCACTTT
NA	TRBV7-9	NA	TRBJ1-1	CASSVGTEAFF	TGTGCCAGCAGCGTCGGGACTGAAGCTTTCTTT
NA	TRBV7-9	NA	TRBJ2-3	CASHPTSSTQYF	TGTGCCAGCCACCCGACTAGTAGTACGCAGTATTTT
NA	TRBV1	NA	TRBJ2-3	CTSSRRTSGRASTDTQYF	TGCACCAGCAGCCGACGGACTAGCGGGAGGGCAAGCACAGATACGCAGTATTTT
NA	TRBV7-3	NA	TRBJ2-1	CASSLTAGYTPNEQFF	TGTGCCAGCAGCTTAACGGCAGGATACACCCCCAATGAGCAGTTCTTC
NA	TRBV24-1	NA	TRBJ1-2	CATSDWGVNYGYTF	TGTGCCACCAGTGACTGGGGGGTAAACTATGGCTACACCTTC
NA	TRBV7-9	few	TRBJ2-5	CASTSAWVRGQETQYF	TGTGCCAGCACCTCCGCGTGGGTCAGGGGACAAGAGACCCAGTACTTC
NA	TRBV7-2	NA	TRBJ1-1	CASSIGGPHMNTEAFF	TGTGCCAGCAGCATCGGGGGTCCCCATATGAACACTGAAGCTTTCTTT
TRBD2	TRBV10-3	NA	TRBJ2-3	CAISDNSGGGLYTQYF	TGTGCCATCAGTGACAATAGCGGGGGGGGTTTGTATACGCAGTATTTT
NA	TRBV11-3	NA	TRBJ2-1	CASSLNQGNEQFF	TGTGCCAGCAGCTTAAATCAGGGCAATGAGCAGTTCTTC
NA	TRBV9	few	TRBJ1-2	CASSVFPGGSYGYTF	TGTGCCAGCAGCGTCTTTCCGGGGGGCAGCTATGGCTACACCTTC
TRBD2	TRBV2	NA	TRBJ2-7	CASTLSGSAYEQYF	TGTGCCAGCACCCTTAGCGGGAGTGCCTACGAGCAGTACTTC
TRBD2	TRBV9	NA	TRBJ2-3	CASSVSISGVPTDTQYF	TGTGCCAGCAGCGTATCTATTAGCGGGGTCCCCACAGATACGCAGTATTTT
NA	TRBV28	once	TRBJ1-5	CASSLRDQPQHF	TGTGCCAGCAGTCTAAGAGATCAGCCCCAGCATTTT
NA	TRBV27	NA	TRBJ2-7	CASSMGGPYEQYF	TGTGCCAGCTCCATGGGAGGTCCCTACGAGCAGTACTTC
NA	TRBV13	NA	TRBJ2-3	CASSYRQTSTDTQYF	TGTGCCAGCAGCTACAGACAGACTAGCACAGATACGCAGTATTTT